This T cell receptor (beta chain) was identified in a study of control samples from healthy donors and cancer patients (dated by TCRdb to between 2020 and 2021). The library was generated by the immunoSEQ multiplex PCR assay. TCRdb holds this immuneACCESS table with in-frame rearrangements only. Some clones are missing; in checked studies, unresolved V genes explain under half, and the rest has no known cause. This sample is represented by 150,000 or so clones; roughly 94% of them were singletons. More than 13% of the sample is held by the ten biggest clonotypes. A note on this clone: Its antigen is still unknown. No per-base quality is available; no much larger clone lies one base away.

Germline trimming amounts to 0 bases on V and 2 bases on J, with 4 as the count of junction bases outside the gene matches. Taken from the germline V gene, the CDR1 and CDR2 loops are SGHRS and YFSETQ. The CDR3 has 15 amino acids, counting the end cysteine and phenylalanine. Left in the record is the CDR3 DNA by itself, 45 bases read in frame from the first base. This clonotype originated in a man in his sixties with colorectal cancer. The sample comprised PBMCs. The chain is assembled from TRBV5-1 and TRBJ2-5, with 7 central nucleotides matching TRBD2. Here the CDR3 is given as CASSLGGRAQETQYF. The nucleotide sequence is TGCGCCAGCAGCTTGGGTGGGAGGGCACAAGAGACCCAGTACTTC.